A single sample gave rise to the 18 T cell receptor beta chains below, sequenced in a study of blood T cell repertoires in COVID-19. Sequenced by immunoSEQ multiplex PCR; TCRdb stores in-frame clones only, minus some. The table shows tens of thousands of clones, with around 88% occurring only once. The sequenced material came from peripheral blood. The receptors derive from a man of 80 years or more with active or convalescent COVID-19.

The chain recombines TRBV6-2 or TRBV6-3 with TRBJ1-5; possibly TRBD1 for D (5 bases). Germline CDR1 MNHEY, CDR2 SVGEGT. The length of the CDR3 is 14 residues. Trimming took off 6 bases at V and 3 bases at J, with 12 bases between the two ends. CDR3 protein: CASSPGQNNQPQHF. CDR3 coding DNA: TGTGCCAGCAGCCCAGGACAAAACAATCAGCCCCAGCATTTT.

The sample holds one count of this clone. This chain uses TRBV2 with TRBJ1-3, with D unresolved. CDR3 length: 14 residues. V was clipped by 7 bases and J by 0 bases, with 10 bases between them. The V gene's germline CDR1 is SNHLY and CDR2 FYNNEI. As DNA, the CDR3 is TGTGCCAGCAAGGTTGGGAGCTCTGGAAACACCATATATTTT. Its translation is CASKVGSSGNTIYF. The complete variable domain, with remaining parts taken from reference TRBV2 and TRBJ1-3, reads EPEVTQTPSHQVTQMGQEVILRCVPISNHLYFYWYRQILGQKVEFLVSFYNNEISEKSEIFDDQFSVERPDGSNFTLKIRSTKLEDSAMYFCASKVGSSGNTIYFGEGSWLTVV.

The gene calls are TRBV6-2 or TRBV6-3 and TRBJ1-5; D is undetermined. CDR1 and CDR2 (germline): MNHEY, SVGEGT. The CDR3 contains 17 residues. Trimming cost V 2 bases and J 2 bases, with 16 bases left between them. CDR3 DNA sequence: TGTGCCAGCAGTTACCGGATCGGAGGGATGGGCAATCAGCCCCAGCATTTT. The encoded protein is CASSYRIGGMGNQPQHF.

The rearrangement links TRBV10-3 to TRBJ2-1, with 10 positions matching TRBD2. Germline CDR1 and CDR2: ENHRY and SYGVKD. With V trimmed by 7 bases and J by 5 bases, 14 bases remained unmatched. The CDR3 is made up of 17 amino acids. The CDR3 reads CAITREREGRGHNEQFF. In DNA, the CDR3 is TGTGCCATCACCAGGGAGCGGGAGGGTCGGGGGCACAATGAGCAGTTCTTC.

The chain couples TRBV6-2 or TRBV6-3 to TRBJ1-6, with TRBD1 matching 7 bases. The CDR3 loop spans 15 amino acids. Germline V gene lookup returns CDR1 MNHEY and CDR2 SVGEGT. With 2 bases clipped from V and 14 bases from J, the junction kept 12 bases outside the gene matches. The CDR3 coding sequence is TGTGCCAGCAGTTACCCGCAGGGGGTCGACTCGGCCCTCCACTTT. It codes for CASSYPQGVDSALHF.

The J gene is TRBJ2-7, the V gene TRBV27; tentative D call: TRBD2 (5 bases). CDR3 length: 15 residues. V lost 4 bases, J lost 1 base, and 14 bases lay in between. Germline-derived CDR1 and CDR2 are MNHEY and SMNVEV (reference sequence). CDR3 bases: TGTGCCAGCAGTTCCCGAGGAGGATCTTCCTACGAGCAGTACTTC. It codes for CASSSRGGSSYEQYF.

This chain uses TRBV9 with TRBJ1-1; a weak D match, TRBD1 (6 bases). V lost 3 bases and J lost 5, with 17 bases in between. The CDR3 contains 15 residues. CDR1 and CDR2 (germline): SGDLS, YYNGEE. The CDR3 reads CASSAPTGKRTEAFF. The DNA of the CDR3 is TGTGCCAGCAGCGCCCCTACAGGGAAGAGGACTGAAGCTTTCTTT.

The chain carries TRBV10-3 and TRBJ2-1, with a weak D call TRBD1 (6 bases). The CDR3 runs to 14 residues. V dropped 8 bases and J dropped 7 bases, with 18 bases sitting between them. Germline assignment: CDR1 ENHRY and CDR2 SYGVKD. CDR3 DNA sequence: TGTGCCATCGGGGGCAGGGGCGCGCAGAATGAGCAGTTCTTC. It yields the protein CAIGGRGAQNEQFF.

This clone was detected only a few times. CDR3 amino acids: CASSPGQGANTEAFF. In DNA, the CDR3 is TGTGCCAGCAGCCCCGGACAGGGGGCGAACACTGAAGCTTTCTTT. J is TRBJ1-1 and V is TRBV3-1 (or the pseudogene TRBV3-2); 11 nucleotides match TRBD1. V shed 4 bases, J shed 1 base, and the junction held 2 bases outside the gene matches. The CDR3 sequence is 15 residues long. Germline loops: CDR1 LGHDT, CDR2 YNNKEL (reference sequence).

CDR3 sequence reads: CASSQDIRDTEAFF. The CDR3 DNA is TGTGCCAGCAGCCAAGATATCCGGGACACTGAAGCTTTCTTT. V and J are TRBV3-1 (or the pseudogene TRBV3-2) and TRBJ1-1, with D unresolved. V lost 0 bases to trimming and J lost 3 bases, with 8 bases between them. The CDR3 totals 14 residues. Germline V gene sequence: CDR1 LGHDT, CDR2 YNNKEL (reference sequence).

The chain is built from TRBV30 and TRBJ2-3; D remains unclear. Deletions cut 7 bases from V and 2 bases from J, with 13 bases between. The CDR3 extends over 13 amino acids. Germline CDR1 reads GTSNPN; CDR2 reads SVGIG (reference sequence). The CDR3 sequence is CAFTRSLTDTQYF. The CDR3 DNA follows: TGTGCCTTTACCCGGTCTCTCACAGATACGCAGTATTTT.

V usage is TRBV3-1 (or the pseudogene TRBV3-2) and J usage is TRBJ2-2, with D maybe TRBD1 (6 bases). The CDR3 sequence is 15 residues long. CDR1 LGHDT and CDR2 YNNKEL come from the germline V gene (reference sequence). V shed 7 bases and J shed 2 bases, with 14 bases lying between them. DNA for the CDR3: TGTGCCAGCACCTTTGGACAGTTCAACACCGGGGAGCTGTTTTTT. Protein sequence: CASTFGQFNTGELFF.

This sequence joins TRBV11-2 and TRBJ1-2; the match to TRBD1 covers 9 bases. The V gene's germline CDR1 is SGHAT and CDR2 FQNNGV. The length of the CDR3 is 15 residues. V lost 2 bases to trimming and J lost 8 bases; unmatched junction nucleotides: 9. In DNA form, the CDR3 reads TGTGCCAGCAGCTTACAAGGGGACAGGGTATTCGGCTACACCTTC. Its protein is CASSLQGDRVFGYTF. Based on the CDR3 plus reference TRBV11-2 and TRBJ1-2, the full variable domain is EAGVAQSPRYKIIEKRQSVAFWCNPISGHATLYWYQQILGQGPKLLIQFQNNGVVDDSQLPKDRFSAERLKGVDSTLKIQPAKLEDSAVYLCASSLQGDRVFGYTFGSGTRLTVV.

In its sample, this clone was seen a few times. V and J are TRBV6-5 and TRBJ1-2; a weak D match, TRBD1 (5 bases). The CDR3 runs 15 residues. V was pared by 2 bases and J by 3 bases, with 13 bases between. CDR1 is MNHEY and CDR2 is SVGAGI in the germline V gene. CDR3 protein: CASSYQPRADYGYTF. CDR3 bases: TGTGCCAGCAGTTACCAACCCAGGGCGGACTATGGCTACACCTTC.

This chain connects TRBV5-1 to TRBJ2-2; unclear D gene. CDR1 and CDR2 (germline): SGHRS, YFSETQ. V dropped 2 bases and J dropped 3 bases, with 8 bases sitting between them. The CDR3 has 14 residues. The CDR3 sequence is CASSFTRDTGELFF. The DNA for the CDR3 is TGCGCCAGCAGCTTTACTCGCGACACCGGGGAGCTGTTTTTT.

This chain joins TRBV4-1 and TRBJ1-1, with D perhaps matching TRBD1 (6 bases). The CDR3 loop spans 16 amino acids. Germline CDR1 MGHRA, CDR2 YSYEKL. V was clipped by 2 bases and J by 0 bases, with 13 bases between them. CDR3: CASSQRTVLMNTEAFF. The CDR3, as DNA: TGCGCCAGCAGCCAAAGGACAGTACTCATGAACACTGAAGCTTTCTTT.

This clone was seen more than once but under ten times. V is TRBV3-1 (or the pseudogene TRBV3-2) and J is TRBJ2-7, with 10 bases identical to TRBD2. The V segment lost 2 bases and the J segment 7 bases; nucleotides outside the gene matches: 5. The germline V gene encodes CDR1 LGHDT and CDR2 YNNKEL (reference sequence). This CDR3 contains 14 residues. The CDR3 nucleotides are TGTGCCAGCAGCCAACCTAGCGGGGGACGAGAGCAGTACTTC. Translated: CASSQPSGGREQYF.

The chain carries TRBV9 and TRBJ2-1; D may be TRBD2 (6 bases). From germline, CDR1 is SGDLS and CDR2 YYNGEE. V was cut by 0 bases and J by 2 bases, with 9 bases left in between. The CDR3 sequence is 15 residues long. The chain's CDR3 is CASSVGRETYNEQFF. The CDR3 DNA follows: TGTGCCAGCAGCGTAGGGAGGGAAACCTACAATGAGCAGTTCTTC.